This TCR beta chain derives from a study of shared clonotypes between healthy human individuals. Study-level background: With ages of 18 to 49, the donors were a couple of women and three men. Study-level results: Incompleteness in sorted-subset sequencing, despite large depth, was shown by rarefaction. Non-shared clonotypes had lower generation probabilities than clonotypes shared by all four sorted-subset donors.

TCRdb keeps only in-frame clones here, not all; method: immunoSEQ multiplex PCR. The profile covers about 710,000 clones, with around 78% appearing a single time and roughly 2% taken by the ten largest. The CDR3 extends over 13 amino acids. Germline CDR1 and CDR2: SGHTA and FQGNSA. V was clipped by 3 bases and J by 2 bases, with 7 bases between them. Comment on this clone: What it binds is unknown.

The specimen was memory CD4+ T cells sorted from blood. Subset reported: CD45RA-negative fraction. This clonotype was obtained from a woman younger than 45 in good health. The chain carries TRBV7-2 and TRBJ2-5; D not certain. CDR3: CASSFGSQETQYF. The CDR3, as DNA: TGTGCCAGCAGCTTCGGATCTCAAGAGACCCAGTACTTC.